These 14 T cell receptor beta chains share one sample of origin, sequenced in a study of low-dose radiotherapy and immunotherapy resistance in tumors. TRAV and TRBV primers primed cDNA for both TCRalpha and TCRbeta. TCRs were put through roughly 19 PCR cycles of amplification with Phusion. A constant-region primer and the V-primer adapter served as the primer pair. TCRdb reanalysed the reads using MiXCR and keeps one entry per CDR3 protein. The profile shows fewer than 7,500 distinct CDR3 sequences, roughly 84% of them singletons. The source is a human donor with advanced metastatic prostate, ovarian, gallbladder or colorectal cancer (not recorded which). This table probably holds off-target reads from a library built for another chain.

The V gene is TRBV7-9, the J gene TRBJ2-7; D is ambiguous. CDR1 and CDR2 from the germline V gene are SEHNR and FQNEAQ (reference sequence). The CDR3 sequence is 16 residues long. V was trimmed by 5 bases and J by 4 bases, leaving 21 bases between them. The CDR3 here is CASSPGRDFLVYEQYF. CDR3 DNA sequence: TGTGCCAGCAGCCCTGGGCGCGACTTCCTTGTATACGAGCAGTACTTC.

The chain has TRBV11-2 and TRBJ2-1; the D gene is possibly TRBD1 (6 bases). This CDR3 has 15 amino acids. Germline assignment: CDR1 SGHAT and CDR2 FQNNGV. Deletions cut 6 bases from V and 0 bases from J, with 12 bases between. CDR3 nucleotide sequence: TGTGCCAGCAGTTCCGGGACAATCTCCTACAATGAGCAGTTCTTC. Its protein product is CASSSGTISYNEQFF.

CDR3 amino acids: CASSLPLAGGSSYEQYF. The CDR3, as DNA: TGTGCCAGCAGCCTCCCTTTAGCGGGGGGGAGCTCCTACGAGCAGTACTTC. The chain employs TRBV7-8 and TRBJ2-7, with 11 bases fitting TRBD2. V lost 5 bases to trimming and J lost 0 bases; unmatched junction nucleotides: 9. This CDR3 spans 17 amino acids. Germline-derived CDR1 and CDR2 are SGHVS and FQNEAQ.

This chain uses TRBV11-2 with TRBJ2-7; 8 bases align to TRBD2. This CDR3 has 16 residues. The germline V gene encodes CDR1 SGHAT and CDR2 FQNNGV. With V trimmed by 5 bases and J by 4 bases, 13 bases remained unmatched. The DNA of the CDR3 is TGTGCCAGCAGCACCCGACCGGGGGGGGGACTTTACGAGCAGTACTTC. Its protein product is CASSTRPGGGLYEQYF. The full variable domain, rest sourced from reference TRBV11-2 and TRBJ2-7, is EAGVAQSPRYKIIEKRQSVAFWCNPISGHATLYWYQQILGQGPKLLIQFQNNGVVDDSQLPKDRFSAERLKGVDSTLKIQPAKLEDSAVYLCASSTRPGGGLYEQYFGPGTRLTVT.

The chain carries TRBV2 and TRBJ2-1; possibly TRBD1 or TRBD2 for D (6 bases each). In germline, CDR1 is SNHLY, CDR2 FYNNEI. This CDR3 region has 14 residues. The ends were cut back, 7 bases at V and 0 bases at J, with 10 bases in the middle. CDR3 sequence (DNA): TGTGCCAGCAAGGGGGGCAGCTCCTACAATGAGCAGTTCTTC. Translated, it gives CASKGGSSYNEQFF.

The chain carries TRBV20-1 and TRBJ2-5, with a tentative D call TRBD2 (6 bases). With 4 bases removed from V and 2 bases from J, the gap between germline ends came to 8 bases. The CDR3 is 12 residues long. The germline V gene has CDR1 DFQATT and CDR2 SNEGSKA (reference sequence). CDR3 residues: CSAIAEQETQYF. CDR3 sequence (DNA): TGCAGTGCTATAGCGGAACAAGAGACCCAGTACTTC.

The V gene is TRBV9, the J gene TRBJ2-1; 10 nucleotides match TRBD2. There are 16 residues in the CDR3. V lost 0 bases to trimming and J lost 2 bases; unmatched junction nucleotides: 2. Germline CDR1 and CDR2: SGDLS and YYNGEE. The DNA for the CDR3 is TGTGCCAGCAGCGTAGAGCTAGCGGGGGCCTACAATGAGCAGTTCTTC. It encodes CASSVELAGAYNEQFF.

CDR3 in DNA: TGCGCCAGCAGCTTAGCGAGCAGCTCCTACAATGAGCAGTTCTTC. Its protein is CASSLASSSYNEQFF. The J gene is TRBJ2-1, the V gene TRBV5-1, with unresolved D. CDR1 is SGHRS and CDR2 is YFSETQ in the germline V gene. Trimming cost V 2 bases and J 0 bases, with 9 bases left between them. The CDR3 sequence is 15 residues long.

The rearrangement links TRBV12-3 or TRBV12-4 to TRBJ2-2; D is possibly TRBD2 (6 bases). This CDR3 comprises 14 residues. V lost 8 bases to trimming and J lost 4 bases, with 14 bases between them. The CDR3 sequence is CASRLVSSTGELFF. The DNA of the CDR3 is TGTGCCAGCCGACTAGTCTCTAGCACCGGGGAGCTGTTTTTT.

The chain is built from TRBV5-1 and TRBJ1-2; weak D call: TRBD1 (5 bases). The V end was cut by 5 bases, the J end by 4 bases, with 9 bases between. Germline V gene sequence: CDR1 SGHRS, CDR2 YFSETQ. This CDR3 comprises 12 residues. The CDR3 region is CASRSDSYGYTF. The CDR3 DNA reads TGCGCCAGCAGATCCGACAGCTATGGCTACACCTTC.

In DNA, the CDR3 is TGCGCCAGCAGCCAAGGACAGCAAGCTAACTATGGCTACACCTTC. The encoded protein is CASSQGQQANYGYTF. The chain joins TRBV4-3 to TRBJ1-2, with TRBD1 as a possible D gene (5 bases). V gave up 1 base and J gave up 0 bases, with 9 bases separating them. CDR1 and CDR2 (germline): LGHNA, YSLEER. This CDR3 contains 15 residues.

The chain has TRBV11-2 and TRBJ2-1, with 11 bases identical to TRBD2. J gave up 5 bases and V 8 bases, and 11 bases lay outside the gene matches. Germline lookup yields CDR1 SGHAT and CDR2 FQNNGV. The CDR3 consists of 16 residues. This CDR3 is CASCSSGGALNNEQFF. CDR3 in DNA: TGTGCCAGCTGTAGTAGCGGGGGGGCCTTGAACAATGAGCAGTTCTTC.

In this sample, this clonotype turned up once. The chain employs TRBV2 and TRBJ1-4; 8 bases fit TRBD1. Germline CDR1 reads SNHLY; CDR2 reads FYNNEI. V lost 8 bases to trimming and J lost 7 bases; unmatched junction nucleotides: 6. CDR3 length: 13 amino acids. The CDR3 region has the DNA TGTGCCAGCGTCCTGGACAGGGCTGAAAAACTGTTTTTT. Amino acids: CASVLDRAEKLFF.

The genes are TRBV4-2 and TRBJ2-1; possibly TRBD1 for D (6 bases). CDR3 length: 12 residues. Looked up from germline, CDR1 is LGHNA and CDR2 is YNFKEQ. Between the trimmed V and J ends, which lost 7 bases and 3 bases, there was a span of 7 bases. DNA for the CDR3: TGTGCCAGCACAGGGGACTACAATGAGCAGTTCTTC. Its protein product is CASTGDYNEQFF.